These 6 T cell receptor beta chains were sequenced from one sample in a study of CXCR3-negative and CXCR3-positive naive CD8 T cells. The study's findings and limits: Hydrophobicity was higher for TRB CDR3s found in CXCR3-positive naive cells than in CXCR3-negative naive cells.

These receptors' antigens are unknown. UMI-labeled 5' RACE TRB cDNA libraries were prepared from the cells. TCRdb re-analyzed the 5' RACE reads; it lists each CDR3 protein once, without DNA. This sample's clone table lists some 100,000 distinct CDR3 sequences. Sequenced: naive CXCR3+ CD8+ T cells from blood. Subset here: CD45RO-CCR7+CD27+CD95- naive CD8+ T cells expressing CXCR3 (TNR3+). Receptors were obtained from a human donor in good health. Some clones in this sample may be carry-over from other donors' samples.

V and J are TRBV12-3 or TRBV12-4 and TRBJ2-1. The CDR3 is 12 amino acids. CDR3 amino acids: CASSLTDNEQFF.

V and J are TRBV4-1 and TRBJ2-1. The CDR3 sequence is 14 residues long. CDR1 and CDR2 (germline): MGHRA, YSYEKL. This CDR3 reads CASSQVGQYNEQFF.

The chain recombines TRBV7-8 with TRBJ2-7; with no DNA, the TCRdb D assignment of TRBD2 cannot be verified. This CDR3 spans 13 amino acids. Looked up from germline, CDR1 is SGHVS and CDR2 is FQNEAQ. The CDR3 spells CASSLGGWYEQYF.

The gene calls are TRBV5-1 and TRBJ1-1; the TCRdb D gene call, TRBD1, has no DNA to confirm it. The CDR3 extends over 14 amino acids. The V gene's germline CDR1 is SGHRS and CDR2 YFSETQ. CDR3 in amino acids: CASSLVGGNTEAFF.

The chain recombines TRBV9 with TRBJ1-1; with no DNA, the TCRdb D assignment of TRBD1 cannot be verified. Germline loops: CDR1 SGDLS, CDR2 YYNGEE. The CDR3 contains 12 residues. CDR3 in amino acids: CASRGMNTEAFF.

This chain connects TRBV5-6 to TRBJ2-7; TCRdb indicates TRBD1, and absent DNA this call remains unverified. This CDR3 has 13 residues. Germline assignment: CDR1 SGHDT and CDR2 YYEEEE. CDR3 sequence: CASTEGRGYEQYF.